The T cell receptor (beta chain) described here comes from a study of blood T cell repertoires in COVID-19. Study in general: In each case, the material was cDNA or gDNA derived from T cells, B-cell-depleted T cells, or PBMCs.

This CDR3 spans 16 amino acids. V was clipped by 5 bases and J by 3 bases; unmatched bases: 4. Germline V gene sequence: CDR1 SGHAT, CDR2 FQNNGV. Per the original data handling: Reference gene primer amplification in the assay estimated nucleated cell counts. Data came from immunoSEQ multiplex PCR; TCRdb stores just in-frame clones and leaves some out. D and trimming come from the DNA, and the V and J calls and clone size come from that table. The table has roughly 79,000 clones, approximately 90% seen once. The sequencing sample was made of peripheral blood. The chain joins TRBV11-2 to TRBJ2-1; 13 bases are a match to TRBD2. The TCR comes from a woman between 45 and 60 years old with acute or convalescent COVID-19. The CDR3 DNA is TGTGCCAGCAGCCTCTGGACTAGCGGGGGCTACAATGAGCAGTTCTTC. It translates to CASSLWTSGGYNEQFF.